This T cell receptor beta chain was identified in a study of blood T cells in healthy people across ages. Sample-barcoded 5' priming and a J-beta primer mix drove a second PCR of 7 to 11 cycles. TCRdb reprocessed the 5' RACE reads via MiXCR and lists one record per CDR3 protein. The sample lists approximately 780,000 distinct CDR3 sequences, roughly 24% occurring once. In germline, CDR1 is SGHAT, CDR2 FQNNGV. This CDR3 is 16 amino acids long. These data also formed part of another study, on T cells of mothers and their children. From that second work: The overlap seen between related mothers and children slightly exceeded that of unrelated pairs, though not significantly.

This TCR came from a boy between 10 and 17 years old in good health. This chain joins TRBV11-2 and TRBJ2-1; perhaps TRBD1 as D (5 bases). The last part of the DNA fits TRBJ2-7 better; the J call may be wrong. Material: blood. CDR3 sequence: CASSLSEGAGHYEQYF. The CDR3 DNA is TGTGCCAGCAGCTTGTCGGAAGGAGCAGGGCACTACGAGCAGTACTTC.